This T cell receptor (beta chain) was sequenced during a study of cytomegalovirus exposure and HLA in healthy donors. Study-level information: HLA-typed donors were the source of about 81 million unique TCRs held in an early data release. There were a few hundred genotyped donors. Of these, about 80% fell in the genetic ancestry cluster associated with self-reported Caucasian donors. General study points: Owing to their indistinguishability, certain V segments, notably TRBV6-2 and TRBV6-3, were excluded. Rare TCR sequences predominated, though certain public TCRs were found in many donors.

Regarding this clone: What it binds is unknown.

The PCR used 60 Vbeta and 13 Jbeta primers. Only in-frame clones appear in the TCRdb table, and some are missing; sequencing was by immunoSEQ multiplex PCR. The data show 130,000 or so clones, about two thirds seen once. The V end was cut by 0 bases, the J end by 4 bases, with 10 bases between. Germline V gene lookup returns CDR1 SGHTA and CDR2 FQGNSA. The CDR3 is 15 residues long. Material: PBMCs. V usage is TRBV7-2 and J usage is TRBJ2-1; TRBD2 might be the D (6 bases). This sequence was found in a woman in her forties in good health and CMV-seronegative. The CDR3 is CASSLARGGYNEQFF. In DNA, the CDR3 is TGTGCCAGCAGCTTAGCGCGGGGCGGTTACAATGAGCAGTTCTTC.